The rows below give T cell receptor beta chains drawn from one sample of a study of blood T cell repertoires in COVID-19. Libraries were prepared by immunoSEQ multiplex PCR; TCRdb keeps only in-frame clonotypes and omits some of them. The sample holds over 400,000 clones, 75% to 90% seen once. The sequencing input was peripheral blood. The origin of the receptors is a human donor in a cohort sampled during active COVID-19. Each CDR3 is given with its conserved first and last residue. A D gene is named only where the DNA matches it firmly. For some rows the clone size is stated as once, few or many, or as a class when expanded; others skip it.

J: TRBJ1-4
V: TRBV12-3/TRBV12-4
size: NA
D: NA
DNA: TGTGCCAGCAGTAGCAGGGTTTACGAAAAACTGTTTTTT
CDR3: CASSSRVYEKLFF

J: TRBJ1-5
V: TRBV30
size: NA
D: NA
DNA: TGTGCCTGGACAAACGGGAACAATCAGCCCCAGCATTTT
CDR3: CAWTNGNNQPQHF

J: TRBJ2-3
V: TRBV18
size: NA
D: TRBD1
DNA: TGTGCCAGCTCTCGTAAAGACAGGGACACAGATACGCAGTATTTT
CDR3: CASSRKDRDTDTQYF

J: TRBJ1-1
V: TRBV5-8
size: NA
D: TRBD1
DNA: TGTGCCAGCAGCGAAAAACGGACAGGGAGGAATACTGAAGCTTTCTTT
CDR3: CASSEKRTGRNTEAFF

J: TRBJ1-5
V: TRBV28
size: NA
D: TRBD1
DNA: TGTGCCAGCAGTCCGGGACAGAGAAATCAGCCCCAGCATTTT
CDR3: CASSPGQRNQPQHF

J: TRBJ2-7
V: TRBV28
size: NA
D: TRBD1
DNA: TGTGCCAGCAGTTTACGTACGACAGGGGCCTACGAGCAGTACTTC
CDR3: CASSLRTTGAYEQYF

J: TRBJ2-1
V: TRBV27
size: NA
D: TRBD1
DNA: TGTGCCAGCAGTTTAGTAGTGACAGGGCAGGAGTTCTTC
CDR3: CASSLVVTGQEFF

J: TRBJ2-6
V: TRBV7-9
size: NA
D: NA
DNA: TGTGCCAGCAGCTTAGCGCTAAGCCGCTCTGGGGCCAACGTCCTGACTTTC
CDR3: CASSLALSRSGANVLTF

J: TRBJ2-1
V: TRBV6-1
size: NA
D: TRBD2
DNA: TGTGCCAGCAGTGAACTGCGTGGGTCTAGCGGGACGAATGAGCAGTTCTTC
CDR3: CASSELRGSSGTNEQFF

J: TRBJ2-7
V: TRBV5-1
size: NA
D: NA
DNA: TGCGCCAGCAGTTCCGGAGGGGAATCCTACGAGCAGTACTTC
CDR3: CASSSGGESYEQYF

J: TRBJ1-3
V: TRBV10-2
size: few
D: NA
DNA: TGCGCCAGCAGTGACAGCGTCTCTGGAAACACCATATATTTT
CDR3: CASSDSVSGNTIYF

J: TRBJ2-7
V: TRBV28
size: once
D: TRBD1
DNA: TGTGCCAGCAACTTGGGACAGAAAGACGAGCAGTACTTC
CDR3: CASNLGQKDEQYF

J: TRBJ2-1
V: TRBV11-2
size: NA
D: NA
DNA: TGTGCCAGCAGCCCCGGGGATGAGCAGTTCTTC
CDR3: CASSPGDEQFF

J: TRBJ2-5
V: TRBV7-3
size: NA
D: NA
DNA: TGTGCCAGCAGCTCCCCGGAGACCCAGTACTTC
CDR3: CASSSPETQYF

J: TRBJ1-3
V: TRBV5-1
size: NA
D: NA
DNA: TGCGCCAGCAGCTTGGGGCAGTCCCTGACTGGAAACACCATATATTTT
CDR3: CASSLGQSLTGNTIYF

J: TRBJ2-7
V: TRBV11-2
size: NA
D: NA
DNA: TGTGCCAGCAGCTTAGGACGGGGGTTATCCTACGAGCAGTACTTC
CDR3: CASSLGRGLSYEQYF

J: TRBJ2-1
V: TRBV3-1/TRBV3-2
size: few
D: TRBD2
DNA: TGTGCCAGCAGCTCTCGGGGACTAGCGGCCTACAATGAGCAGTTCTTC
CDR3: CASSSRGLAAYNEQFF

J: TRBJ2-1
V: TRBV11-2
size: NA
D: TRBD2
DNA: TGTGCCAGCAGCTTAAGGAGCGGGATGTACAATGAGCAGTTCTTC
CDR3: CASSLRSGMYNEQFF

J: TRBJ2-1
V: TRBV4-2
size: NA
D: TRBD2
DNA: TGTGCCAGCAGCCAACATACCGGGACTAGCCCCAATGAGCAGTTCTTC
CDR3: CASSQHTGTSPNEQFF

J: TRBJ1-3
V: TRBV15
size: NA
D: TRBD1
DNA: TGTGCCACCAGCAGGGACAGGGGAACTGGAAACACCATATATTTT
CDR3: CATSRDRGTGNTIYF

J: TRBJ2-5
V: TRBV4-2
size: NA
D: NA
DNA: TGTGCCAGCAGCCAAGATGGTGACAAGACCCAGTACTTC
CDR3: CASSQDGDKTQYF

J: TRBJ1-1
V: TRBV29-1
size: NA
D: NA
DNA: TGCAGCGCCACCCTGGGGGGGTGGATTGAAGCTTTCTTT
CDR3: CSATLGGWIEAFF

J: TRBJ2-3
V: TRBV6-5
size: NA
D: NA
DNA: TGTGCCAGCAGTTCCCCCGGGGGACGGGATGAAGATACGCAGTATTTT
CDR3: CASSSPGGRDEDTQYF

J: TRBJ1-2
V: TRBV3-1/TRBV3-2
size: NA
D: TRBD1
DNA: TGTGCCAGCAGCCCGTCGACAGGGGGGGGCTACACCTTC
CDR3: CASSPSTGGGYTF

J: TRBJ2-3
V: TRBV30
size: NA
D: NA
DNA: TGTGCCGCCCAAGGGCGGGCCTTTAGCACAGATACGCAGTATTTT
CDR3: CAAQGRAFSTDTQYF

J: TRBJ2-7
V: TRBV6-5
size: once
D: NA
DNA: TGTGCCAGCACCAGACAAGGTTACGAGCAGTACTTC
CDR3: CASTRQGYEQYF

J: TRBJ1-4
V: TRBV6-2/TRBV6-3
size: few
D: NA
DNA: TGTGCCAGCAGTTCCACCAGAATCGGGGAAAAACTGTTTTTT
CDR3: CASSSTRIGEKLFF

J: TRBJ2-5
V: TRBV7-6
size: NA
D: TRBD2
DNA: TGTGCCAGCAGCTTGGCCCTTGCAGGACTAGCGGGCCTCGACTTC
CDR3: CASSLALAGLAGLDF

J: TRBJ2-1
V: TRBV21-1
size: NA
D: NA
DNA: TGTGCCAGCAGCAAAGGGGAGAACAATGAGCAGTTCTTC
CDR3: CASSKGENNEQFF

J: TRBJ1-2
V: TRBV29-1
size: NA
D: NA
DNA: TGCAGCGTTGAGTTACTCCTTGCCCAATATGGCTACACCTTC
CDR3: CSVELLLAQYGYTF

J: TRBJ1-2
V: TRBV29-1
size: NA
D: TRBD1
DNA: TGCAGCGTTGTAGGGGGCGCAGGAGATCCTAACTATGGCTACACCTTC
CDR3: CSVVGGAGDPNYGYTF

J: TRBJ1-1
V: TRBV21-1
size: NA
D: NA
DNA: TGTGCCAGCCAATACACCGGGACAGGGGTCATGAACACTGAAGCTTTCTTT
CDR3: CASQYTGTGVMNTEAFF

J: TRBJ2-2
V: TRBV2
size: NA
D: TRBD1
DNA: TGTGCCAGCAGCATAGGGACAGGGAACACCGGGGAGCTGTTTTTT
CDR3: CASSIGTGNTGELFF

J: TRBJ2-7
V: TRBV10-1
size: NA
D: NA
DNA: TGCGCCAGCAGTGTACCAGGGGGGTCCTACGAGCAGTACTTC
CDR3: CASSVPGGSYEQYF

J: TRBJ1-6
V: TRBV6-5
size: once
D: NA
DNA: TGTGCCACCACGGGGAGATTTAATTCACCCCTCCACTTT
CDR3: CATTGRFNSPLHF